These T cell receptor beta chains were read from a single sample in a study of beta chain features in type 1 diabetes. This table comes from immunoSEQ multiplex PCR, and its TCRdb copy is limited to in-frame clones, with some not included. Among about 710,000 clones, around an eighth were seen once, and the ten largest hold approximately 0.039%. The sample comprised naive CD4+ T cells from blood. The receptor source for this set is a man between 18 and 35 years old with type 1 diabetes. The CDR3 runs from the conserved cysteine through the conserved F or W. D genes are given only for firm matches. Not all rows give a size; the values are once, few, many and, for expanded clones, a class.

abundance,d_gene,v_gene,j_gene,CDR3nt,CDR3aa
.,.,TRBV4-1,TRBJ1-2,TGCGCCAGCAGCCAAGACGGAAGGGACTATGGCTACACCTTC,CASSQDGRDYGYTF
.,.,TRBV10-2,TRBJ2-5,TGCGCCAGCGGGGACGTGCAAGAGACCCAGTACTTC,CASGDVQETQYF
few,.,TRBV29-1,TRBJ2-3,TGCAGCGTTGGAGGCGGGGGCACAGATACGCAGTATTTT,CSVGGGGTDTQYF
.,TRBD2,TRBV18,TRBJ2-1,TGTGCCAGCTCAGAAAGAGCGGATAGCGGGAGTCTAGGGTACAATGAGCAGTTCTTC,CASSERADSGSLGYNEQFF
few,.,TRBV18,TRBJ2-5,TGTGCCAGCTCACCATTTCAAGTGAGGGAGACCCAGTACTTC,CASSPFQVRETQYF
.,.,TRBV29-1,TRBJ2-7,TGCAGCGTTGTCCACAGCGCATACGTCGTGGAGTACTTC,CSVVHSAYVVEYF
.,TRBD1,TRBV11-2,TRBJ2-1,TGTGCCAGCAGCTCGGGGACAGTGGTCTACAATGAGCAGTTCTTC,CASSSGTVVYNEQFF
.,.,TRBV6-5,TRBJ2-6,TGTGCCAGCAGTCCCCGGCCTGGGTCCAACGTCCTGACTTTC,CASSPRPGSNVLTF
few,TRBD1,TRBV5-1,TRBJ2-3,TGCGCCAGCACCTCGATTACAGGACAGGGAAACACAGATACGCAGTATTTT,CASTSITGQGNTDTQYF
few,TRBD2,TRBV7-2,TRBJ2-7,TGTGCCAGCAGCTACATCGGGACTAGCGGGAGCTACGAGCAGTACTTC,CASSYIGTSGSYEQYF
.,TRBD2,TRBV27,TRBJ2-3,TGTGCCCGTCCTATAGAAGCTAGCGGGGGAACAGATACGCAGTATTTT,CARPIEASGGTDTQYF
few,.,TRBV9,TRBJ1-1,TGTGCCAGCAGCGTAGCTCCCGAGAACACTGAAGCTTTCTTT,CASSVAPENTEAFF
.,.,TRBV5-6,TRBJ2-4,TGTGCCAGCAGCTTGGTGGGGACATTAGCCAAAAACATTCAGTACTTC,CASSLVGTLAKNIQYF
few,.,TRBV10-3,TRBJ2-7,TGTGCCATCAGAGACACCCACGAGCAGTACTTC,CAIRDTHEQYF
.,.,TRBV29-1,TRBJ2-1,TGCAGCGTTGAGGGGGGCGAAGTCTCCTACAATGAGCAGTTCTTC,CSVEGGEVSYNEQFF
few,.,TRBV18,TRBJ1-5,TGTGCCAGCTCACCCGCCAGGGAGGGGCAGCCCCAGCATTTT,CASSPAREGQPQHF
few,TRBD1,TRBV28,TRBJ2-7,TGTGCCAGCAGTCTACCGGGACAGGGACTCGAGCAGTACTTC,CASSLPGQGLEQYF
few,.,TRBV30,TRBJ2-5,TGTGCCTGGAGTGTTATGGGCATCAAACAAGAGACCCAGTACTTC,CAWSVMGIKQETQYF
.,.,TRBV27,TRBJ1-6,TGTGCCAGCATGCCGGGGGCGCGGAGCCTCCACTTT,CASMPGARSLHF
few,TRBD1,TRBV7-2,TRBJ2-7,TGTGCCAGCAGCTCGACAGGGAATCTACTATTATTC,CASSSTGNLLLF
few,.,TRBV2,TRBJ1-1,TGTGCCAGCAGTGACCAGGTAGCAGCTTTCTTT,CASSDQVAAFF
few,.,TRBV30,TRBJ1-4,TGTGCCTGGAGTTACAACAGGGCAACTAATGAAAAACTGTTTTTT,CAWSYNRATNEKLFF
.,.,TRBV4-3,TRBJ2-3,TGCGCCAGCAGCCAAGAATTGGCCATACATCGCACAGATACGCAGTATTTT,CASSQELAIHRTDTQYF
.,.,TRBV28,TRBJ2-1,TGTGCCAGCATGGCAGGCTCCTACAATGAGCAGTTCTTC,CASMAGSYNEQFF
.,TRBD2,TRBV27,TRBJ2-5,TGTGCCAGCAGTTCCCGACAGTCGCGGGGGGAGACCCAGTACTTC,CASSSRQSRGETQYF
few,TRBD2,TRBV5-1,TRBJ2-1,TGCGCCAGCAGCAGGACTAGCGGGGGGCCACTCAATGAGCAGTTCTTC,CASSRTSGGPLNEQFF
few,.,TRBV28,TRBJ2-7,TGTGCCAGCAGTTCCCTCTACCCCACTGAGGGCAGGCGCTACGAGCAGTACTTC,CASSSLYPTEGRRYEQYF
.,.,TRBV4-2,TRBJ2-2,TGTGCCAGCACCCATAGCGGACTTAACACCGGGGAGCTGTTTTTT,CASTHSGLNTGELFF
few,TRBD2,TRBV5-4,TRBJ2-3,TGTGCCAGCAGCCTTACTAGCGGGGGGAGAGATACGCAGTATTTT,CASSLTSGGRDTQYF
few,TRBD2,TRBV4-3,TRBJ2-3,TGCGCCAGCAGCCAAGGACTAGCGGGGGCCCTCACAGATACGCAGTATTTT,CASSQGLAGALTDTQYF
few,.,TRBV14,TRBJ2-5,TGTGCCAGCAGCTCTAACTGGGAGACCCAGTACTTC,CASSSNWETQYF
.,TRBD1,TRBV5-6,TRBJ2-3,TGTGCCAGCAGCTTGGGCCAAGGACAGGGGAAGTATTTT,CASSLGQGQGKYF
few,TRBD1,TRBV5-6,TRBJ2-5,TGTGCCAGCAGCCCGACAGGGGGCGCGGAGACCCAGTACTTC,CASSPTGGAETQYF
.,.,TRBV2,TRBJ2-7,TGTGCCAGCAGCGTCCTGGGGAACGAGCAGTACTTC,CASSVLGNEQYF
.,.,TRBV19,TRBJ2-5,TGTGCCAGTAGTATCGGGACACGGGAGACCCAGTACTTC,CASSIGTRETQYF
few,.,TRBV29-1,TRBJ1-2,TGCAGCGCCGTACAGGGAGCTAACTATGGCTACACCTTC,CSAVQGANYGYTF
.,.,TRBV6-5,TRBJ1-2,TGTGCCAGCAGACCGGACGTTAACTATGGCTACACCTTC,CASRPDVNYGYTF
few,TRBD2,TRBV7-9,TRBJ2-1,TGTGCCAGCAGCCATAACCGGGGCGGGAGGAGCGGCTACAATGAGCAGTTCTTC,CASSHNRGGRSGYNEQFF
once,.,TRBV9,TRBJ1-5,TGTGCCAGCAGCGTCCACACGGAGGGGCCCCAGCATTTT,CASSVHTEGPQHF
.,TRBD1,TRBV10-3,TRBJ2-7,TGTGCCATCAACCGGGACAGGGGACTTGGGGAGCAGTACTTC,CAINRDRGLGEQYF
.,.,TRBV7-3,TRBJ2-1,TGTGCCAGCAGCCCCCAGGGGGGGGCGGGTTCAAATGAGCAGTTCTTC,CASSPQGGAGSNEQFF
.,TRBD1,TRBV6-1,TRBJ1-1,TGTGCCAGCAGCCGAACAGGGGGCACTGAAGCTTTCTTT,CASSRTGGTEAFF
.,.,TRBV12-5,TRBJ2-2,TGTGCTAGTGGTTTGGTACTCGGAGAGACCGGGGAGCTGTTTTTT,CASGLVLGETGELFF
.,TRBD1,TRBV4-3,TRBJ1-4,TGCGCCAGCAGCCAAGTTGGGACAGGGGGGAAGGAAAAACTGTTTTTT,CASSQVGTGGKEKLFF
.,.,TRBV7-9,TRBJ2-2,TGTGCCAGCAGAAGTCGACAGGAATTCAACACCGGGGAGCTGTTTTTT,CASRSRQEFNTGELFF
.,.,TRBV5-6,TRBJ1-3,TGTGCCAGCAGCTCCAGGGATATGGGAAACACCATATATTTT,CASSSRDMGNTIYF